The 3 T cell receptor beta chains in this list originate from one sample, sequenced in a study of blood T cell repertoires in COVID-19. Sequencing was performed with immunoSEQ multiplex PCR; in TCRdb, only in-frame clones are kept and a portion is missing. This sample has more than 200,000 clones, with around 84% found just once. Material: peripheral blood. Every receptor here comes from a man aged 55-75 years with acute or convalescent COVID-19.

In DNA form, the CDR3 reads TGTGCCAGCAGTTTAGGAGATGTTACTGAAGCTTTCTTT. It specifies CASSLGDVTEAFF. V and J are TRBV28 and TRBJ1-1; the D is unclear. The length of the CDR3 is 13 residues. Between the trimmed V and J ends, which lost 2 bases and 5 bases, there was a span of 9 bases. Germline V gene sequence: CDR1 MDHEN, CDR2 SYDVKM. The complete variable domain, with remaining parts taken from reference TRBV28 and TRBJ1-1, reads DVKVTQSSRYLVKRTGEKVFLECVQDMDHENMFWYRQDPGLGLRLIYFSYDVKMKEKGDIPEGYSVSREKKERFSLILESASTNQTSMYLCASSLGDVTEAFFGQGTRLTVV.

The rearrangement links TRBV18 to TRBJ1-1; possible D gene TRBD1, 6 bases. Germline-derived CDR1 and CDR2 are KGHSH and LQKENI. This CDR3 spans 12 amino acids. V lost 6 bases, J lost 4 bases, and 9 bases lay in between. The CDR3 is CASSEQGTEAFF. The CDR3, as DNA: TGTGCCAGCTCGGAACAGGGCACTGAAGCTTTCTTT.

This clone was seen once. The V and J genes are TRBV27 and TRBJ2-1; 11 bases fit TRBD1. The CDR3 runs to 15 residues. The germline CDR1 and CDR2 sequences are MNHEY and SMNVEV (reference sequence). Germline trimming cut 6 bases from V and 4 bases from J; bases unmatched to any gene: 5. The CDR3 loop is CASRSGQGAYNEQFF. The DNA for the CDR3 is TGTGCCAGCAGGAGTGGACAGGGGGCTTACAATGAGCAGTTCTTC.